This TCR beta chain was identified in a study of cytomegalovirus exposure and HLA in healthy donors. Study-level results: Subsequent analysis showed first-cohort TCR clusters tending to co-occur in about 110 validation repertoires.

V trimming: 5 bases; J trimming: 6 bases; junction bases outside the gene matches: 0. Germline V CDR1 and CDR2: MNHNY, SVGAGI (reference sequence). The CDR3 is 12 amino acids. Details on this clone: Its antigen is currently unknown.

The assay was immunoSEQ multiplex PCR, and TCRdb's table has in-frame clones only and misses some. The sample has some 150,000 clones, over 80% seen once. The chain combines TRBV6-6 with TRBJ2-3; TRBD2 matches 9 bases. This TCR was recovered from a man younger than 35 in good health and CMV-seropositive. The sample taken for sequencing was PBMCs. CDR3 sequence: CASSGLADTQYF. CDR3 DNA sequence: TGTGCCAGCAGTGGACTAGCGGATACGCAGTATTTT.